Each of the 6 T cell receptor beta chains below was sequenced from the same sample in a study of T cell responses to AZD1222 COVID-19 vaccine. Only in-frame clones appear in the TCRdb table, and some are missing; sequencing was by immunoSEQ multiplex PCR. Of about 83,000 clones listed, 86% were seen once; the top ten hold approximately 9%. The input for sequencing was peripheral blood, taken on day 0 of AZD1222 vaccination. These receptors came from an adult in good health.

This chain joins TRBV5-4 and TRBJ1-3; 11 positions match TRBD1. The CDR3 totals 17 residues. Germline V gene sequence: CDR1 SGHNT, CDR2 YYREEE (reference sequence). The V and J ends lost 0 bases and 1 base, in that order; junction bases with no gene match: 3. The CDR3 region is CASSLVGQGASGNTIYF. CDR3 nucleotide sequence: TGTGCCAGCAGCTTGGTCGGACAGGGGGCGTCTGGAAACACCATATATTTT.

The genes are TRBV6-5 and TRBJ2-1; either TRBD1 or TRBD2 may fit D (5 bases each). This CDR3 contains 16 residues. The germline V gene has CDR1 MNHEY and CDR2 SVGAGI. The germline V and J ends were trimmed by 3 bases and 3 bases, with 15 bases remaining between them. Written as DNA, the CDR3 is TGTGCCAGCAGTTATTTTGGGGGAGTAGGCTACAATGAGCAGTTCTTC. This sequence encodes CASSYFGGVGYNEQFF.

A single count supports this clone. The chain uses TRBV27 and TRBJ1-4; D remains ambiguous. Per germline, CDR1 MNHEY and CDR2 SMNVEV (reference sequence). This CDR3 has 16 residues. V lost 3 bases and J lost 0, with 11 bases in between. CDR3: CASSFLPFATNEKLFF. In nucleotides, the CDR3 is TGTGCCAGCAGTTTCCTCCCATTCGCAACTAATGAAAAACTGTTTTTT.

The chain combines TRBV27 with TRBJ2-7, with 10 bases matching TRBD1. The CDR3 sequence is 16 residues long. Germline CDR1 and CDR2: MNHEY and SMNVEV (reference sequence). The junction had 6 bases not matched to a gene; V was cut back by 0 bases and J by 4 bases. CDR3 residues: CASSLSGTGVWYEQYF. The CDR3 bases are TGTGCCAGCAGTTTATCGGGGACAGGGGTATGGTACGAGCAGTACTTC.

This chain joins TRBV3-1 (or the pseudogene TRBV3-2) and TRBJ1-5; a possible D gene is TRBD1 (6 bases). CDR3 length: 16 residues. Trimming left V 1 base short and J 5 bases short, with 15 bases between. CDR1 and CDR2 from the germline V gene are LGHDT and YNNKEL (reference sequence). CDR3 coding DNA: TGTGCCAGCAGCCAAGGCGGAGGGGGAGGTGATCAGCCCCAGCATTTT. It codes for CASSQGGGGGDQPQHF.

The table lists this clone with a count of one. CDR3 loop: CASSLFIGQSYEQYF. The CDR3 DNA follows: TGTGCCAGCAGCTTATTCATTGGACAGTCCTACGAGCAGTACTTC. This sequence joins TRBV7-2 and TRBJ2-7; TRBD1 is a possible D gene (6 bases). This CDR3 region has 15 residues. Trimming left V 2 bases short and J 1 base short, with 12 bases between. Per germline, CDR1 SGHTA and CDR2 FQGNSA.